These T cell receptor beta chains were read from a single sample in a study of a mutant IDH1 vaccine in newly diagnosed glioma. Generated by immunoSEQ multiplex PCR, the TCRdb table keeps only in-frame clones and is missing some. In the table there are tens of thousands of clones, over 75% of which are singletons. Sequenced material: PBMCs, taken from a glioma patient treated with radiotherapy, temozolomide or both. These receptors were collected from a man aged 35-49 years with glioma. Some clones in this sample may be carry-over from other donors' samples. CDR3s include the opening cysteine and the closing phenylalanine or tryptophan. Each record gives: J gene, D gene, V gene, CDR3 length, clone size, CDR3 DNA, CDR3 protein. D genes are given only for firm matches. Expanded clones are given a class, and other clones once, few, many or no size at all.

j_gene: TRBJ1-3
d_gene: NA
v_gene: TRBV6-1
len: 13
abundance: few
CDR3nt: TGTGCCAGCAGGTCGAAGGGTGGAAACACCATATATTTT
CDR3aa: CASRSKGGNTIYF

j_gene: TRBJ2-2
d_gene: NA
v_gene: TRBV4-1
len: 14
abundance: NA
CDR3nt: TGCGCCAGCAGCCCCAACCAGGGGACCGGGGAGCTGTTTTTT
CDR3aa: CASSPNQGTGELFF

j_gene: TRBJ2-2
d_gene: NA
v_gene: TRBV4-1
len: 13
abundance: NA
CDR3nt: TGCGCCAGCAGCCAAGCCATAGGGTGGGAGCTGTTTTTT
CDR3aa: CASSQAIGWELFF

j_gene: TRBJ1-2
d_gene: NA
v_gene: TRBV7-9
len: 15
abundance: NA
CDR3nt: TGTGCCAGCAGCTCCGGACAGAAGCCGGCCTATGGCTACACCTTC
CDR3aa: CASSSGQKPAYGYTF

j_gene: TRBJ2-3
d_gene: TRBD2
v_gene: TRBV7-9
len: 16
abundance: NA
CDR3nt: TGTGCCAGCAGCTTCGGACTAGCGGGGGTAGCAGATACGCAGTATTTT
CDR3aa: CASSFGLAGVADTQYF

j_gene: TRBJ1-1
d_gene: NA
v_gene: TRBV6-5
len: 14
abundance: once
CDR3nt: TGTGCCAGCAGTGAATGGACAGCGAACACTGAAGCTTTCTTT
CDR3aa: CASSEWTANTEAFF

j_gene: TRBJ1-6
d_gene: TRBD1
v_gene: TRBV6-6
len: 13
abundance: NA
CDR3nt: TGTGCCAGCAGTGACAGGGAGGATTCACCCCTCCACTTT
CDR3aa: CASSDREDSPLHF

j_gene: TRBJ1-5
d_gene: NA
v_gene: TRBV2
len: 15
abundance: NA
CDR3nt: TGTGCCAGCTGTGCTCCCGGGACAATTAGCCAGCCCCAGCATTTT
CDR3aa: CASCAPGTISQPQHF

j_gene: TRBJ2-7
d_gene: TRBD2
v_gene: TRBV6-5
len: 15
abundance: NA
CDR3nt: TGTGCCAGCAGTTACAAACTGCTAGCGGGTTACGAGCAGTACTTC
CDR3aa: CASSYKLLAGYEQYF

j_gene: TRBJ2-6
d_gene: NA
v_gene: TRBV2
len: 14
abundance: NA
CDR3nt: TGTGCCAGCAGTGACATCTCTGGGGCCAACGTCCTGACTTTC
CDR3aa: CASSDISGANVLTF

j_gene: TRBJ1-4
d_gene: NA
v_gene: TRBV6-5
len: 14
abundance: NA
CDR3nt: TGTGCCAGCAGTTATCGAGGGTCCGCTGAAAAACTGTTTTTT
CDR3aa: CASSYRGSAEKLFF

j_gene: TRBJ1-1
d_gene: TRBD1
v_gene: TRBV5-6
len: 15
abundance: NA
CDR3nt: TGTGCCAGCTTTGACAGGGGCTCGCGCGTCGCTGAAGCTTTCTTT
CDR3aa: CASFDRGSRVAEAFF

j_gene: TRBJ1-6
d_gene: NA
v_gene: TRBV2
len: 15
abundance: NA
CDR3nt: TGTGCCAGCACCCAATTAGGGATTGGGGGTTCACCCCTCCACTTT
CDR3aa: CASTQLGIGGSPLHF

j_gene: TRBJ2-7
d_gene: NA
v_gene: TRBV30
len: 12
abundance: NA
CDR3nt: TGTGCCTGGAGTGGGGGCGGGCCTGGGGAGTACTTC
CDR3aa: CAWSGGGPGEYF

j_gene: TRBJ2-7
d_gene: NA
v_gene: TRBV18
len: 14
abundance: NA
CDR3nt: TGTGCCAGCGCGACGGGGGCAGGATCCTACGAGCAGTACTTC
CDR3aa: CASATGAGSYEQYF

j_gene: TRBJ2-7
d_gene: TRBD1
v_gene: TRBV6-5
len: 15
abundance: NA
CDR3nt: TGTGCCAGCAGGAACACCGGGACAGGGGGACGAGAGCAGTACTTC
CDR3aa: CASRNTGTGGREQYF

j_gene: TRBJ2-3
d_gene: NA
v_gene: TRBV5-1
len: 14
abundance: NA
CDR3nt: TGCGCCAGCAGCTTGGATCCAGGCACAGATACGCAGTATTTT
CDR3aa: CASSLDPGTDTQYF

j_gene: TRBJ2-7
d_gene: NA
v_gene: TRBV6-5
len: 12
abundance: NA
CDR3nt: TGTGCCAGCAGCCCCGGGAGCTACGAGCAGTACTTC
CDR3aa: CASSPGSYEQYF

j_gene: TRBJ1-2
d_gene: TRBD1
v_gene: TRBV6-1
len: 17
abundance: NA
CDR3nt: TGTGCCAGCAGTGACGACATCCGGGACAGGGGTAAAAATGGCTACACCTTC
CDR3aa: CASSDDIRDRGKNGYTF

j_gene: TRBJ1-6
d_gene: NA
v_gene: TRBV7-9
len: 12
abundance: NA
CDR3nt: TGTGCCAGCAGCTCGTGGAATTCACCCCTCCACTTT
CDR3aa: CASSSWNSPLHF

j_gene: TRBJ2-7
d_gene: TRBD2
v_gene: TRBV19
len: 15
abundance: NA
CDR3nt: TGTGCCAGTAGCCCCGACGTAGCGGGCTCCTACGAGCAGTACTTC
CDR3aa: CASSPDVAGSYEQYF

j_gene: TRBJ1-2
d_gene: NA
v_gene: TRBV10-1
len: 13
abundance: NA
CDR3nt: TGCGCCAGCAGTCTTAACCCCAACTATGGCTACACCTTC
CDR3aa: CASSLNPNYGYTF

j_gene: TRBJ1-4
d_gene: TRBD1
v_gene: TRBV18
len: 15
abundance: NA
CDR3nt: TGTGCCAGCTCACCCAACAGGGGGCGTAATGAAAAACTGTTTTTT
CDR3aa: CASSPNRGRNEKLFF

j_gene: TRBJ1-4
d_gene: NA
v_gene: TRBV30
len: 14
abundance: NA
CDR3nt: TGTGCCTGGAGTTCTAGGGCCTTAGACGAAAAACTGTTTTTT
CDR3aa: CAWSSRALDEKLFF

j_gene: TRBJ1-1
d_gene: NA
v_gene: TRBV6-4
len: 13
abundance: once
CDR3nt: TGTGCCAGCAGTGACCAGGTGAACACTGAAGCTTTCTTT
CDR3aa: CASSDQVNTEAFF

j_gene: TRBJ2-7
d_gene: TRBD2
v_gene: TRBV5-1
len: 14
abundance: NA
CDR3nt: TGCGCCAGCAGTTTAGGACTAGCAACATACGAGCAGTACTTC
CDR3aa: CASSLGLATYEQYF

j_gene: TRBJ2-5
d_gene: TRBD2
v_gene: TRBV4-1
len: 18
abundance: NA
CDR3nt: TGCGCCAGCAGCCAACAGAAACTAGCGGGGGCCGGACAAGAGACCCAGTACTTC
CDR3aa: CASSQQKLAGAGQETQYF

j_gene: TRBJ1-2
d_gene: NA
v_gene: TRBV2
len: 13
abundance: few
CDR3nt: TGTGCCAGCAGTGAAGAGGGGCCGGCTGGCTACACCTTC
CDR3aa: CASSEEGPAGYTF

j_gene: TRBJ1-1
d_gene: TRBD1
v_gene: TRBV19
len: 12
abundance: few
CDR3nt: TGTGCCACCTGGACAGGGGAGGCTGAAGCTTTCTTT
CDR3aa: CATWTGEAEAFF

j_gene: TRBJ2-1
d_gene: NA
v_gene: TRBV7-9
len: 14
abundance: NA
CDR3nt: TGTGCCAGCAGCCAAGTAGGGGTTGTGGATGAGCAGTTCTTC
CDR3aa: CASSQVGVVDEQFF

j_gene: TRBJ2-3
d_gene: TRBD1
v_gene: TRBV2
len: 15
abundance: NA
CDR3nt: TGTGCCAGCAGTGAACGGGGACAGGGGGCAGATACGCAGTATTTT
CDR3aa: CASSERGQGADTQYF

j_gene: TRBJ2-5
d_gene: NA
v_gene: TRBV6-5
len: 16
abundance: NA
CDR3nt: TGTGCCAGCAGTTACTCGAGGTTGACGGGCCAAGAGACCCAGTACTTC
CDR3aa: CASSYSRLTGQETQYF

j_gene: TRBJ2-1
d_gene: NA
v_gene: TRBV7-9
len: 12
abundance: NA
CDR3nt: TGTGCCAGCAGCCCCCAGTATGGTGAGCAGTTCTTC
CDR3aa: CASSPQYGEQFF

j_gene: TRBJ2-5
d_gene: NA
v_gene: TRBV5-1
len: 15
abundance: NA
CDR3nt: TGCGCCAGCAGCTTGGTTGCCGATATTCTTGAGACCCAGTACTTC
CDR3aa: CASSLVADILETQYF

j_gene: TRBJ1-2
d_gene: TRBD1
v_gene: TRBV6-5
len: 14
abundance: NA
CDR3nt: TGTGCCAGCAGAACCGGGACAGAAATCTATGGCTACACCTTC
CDR3aa: CASRTGTEIYGYTF

j_gene: TRBJ2-3
d_gene: TRBD2
v_gene: TRBV5-1
len: 17
abundance: NA
CDR3nt: TGCGCCAGCAGCTTGGACCTAGCGGGGGGGGTCACAGATACGCAGTATTTT
CDR3aa: CASSLDLAGGVTDTQYF

j_gene: TRBJ1-1
d_gene: NA
v_gene: TRBV27
len: 14
abundance: NA
CDR3nt: TGTGCCAGCAGTATGAATATAGGGAACACTGAAGCTTTCTTT
CDR3aa: CASSMNIGNTEAFF

j_gene: TRBJ1-2
d_gene: NA
v_gene: TRBV15
len: 14
abundance: NA
CDR3nt: TGTGCCACCAGCAGAGATCTGGGGGCGCAAGGCTACACCTTC
CDR3aa: CATSRDLGAQGYTF

j_gene: TRBJ1-2
d_gene: NA
v_gene: TRBV25-1
len: 14
abundance: NA
CDR3nt: TGTGCCAGCAGTGAATTAGAGGGGGACTATGGCTACACCTTC
CDR3aa: CASSELEGDYGYTF

j_gene: TRBJ2-3
d_gene: NA
v_gene: TRBV25-1
len: 15
abundance: NA
CDR3nt: TGTGCCAGCAGTGCCGACCCTCGGGGGACAGATACGCAGTATTTT
CDR3aa: CASSADPRGTDTQYF

j_gene: TRBJ2-2
d_gene: NA
v_gene: TRBV6-6
len: 14
abundance: NA
CDR3nt: TGTGCCAGCAGTTACTCGGAAAGGGCCGGGGAGCTGTTTTTT
CDR3aa: CASSYSERAGELFF

j_gene: TRBJ1-1
d_gene: TRBD1
v_gene: TRBV5-1
len: 14
abundance: once
CDR3nt: TGCGCCAGCAGTTCGACAGGGTGGAACACTGAAGCTTTCTTT
CDR3aa: CASSSTGWNTEAFF

j_gene: TRBJ2-2
d_gene: NA
v_gene: TRBV6-5
len: 14
abundance: once
CDR3nt: TGTGCCAGCAGTTACGGTAGTCTAACCGGGGAGCTGTTTTTT
CDR3aa: CASSYGSLTGELFF

j_gene: TRBJ1-1
d_gene: NA
v_gene: TRBV19
len: 15
abundance: NA
CDR3nt: TGTGCCAGTAGTATAGATCACAGGGCGGCCACTGAAGCTTTCTTT
CDR3aa: CASSIDHRAATEAFF

j_gene: TRBJ1-1
d_gene: NA
v_gene: TRBV7-3
len: 14
abundance: NA
CDR3nt: TGTGCCAGCAGCTTAAATGTCTACAGCACTGAAGCTTTCTTT
CDR3aa: CASSLNVYSTEAFF

j_gene: TRBJ1-1
d_gene: TRBD1
v_gene: TRBV13
len: 11
abundance: NA
CDR3nt: TGTGCCAGCAGCAGACAGGGTGAAGCTTTCTTT
CDR3aa: CASSRQGEAFF

j_gene: TRBJ1-6
d_gene: NA
v_gene: TRBV4-1
len: 13
abundance: NA
CDR3nt: TGCGCCAGCAGCCAAGAACACGGGGATCCCCTCCACTTT
CDR3aa: CASSQEHGDPLHF

j_gene: TRBJ2-3
d_gene: TRBD2
v_gene: TRBV5-1
len: 18
abundance: NA
CDR3nt: TGCGCCAGCAGCTCCCTCGGACTAGCGGGGGGCCGGGTAGATACGCAGTATTTT
CDR3aa: CASSSLGLAGGRVDTQYF

j_gene: TRBJ2-5
d_gene: NA
v_gene: TRBV7-9
len: 13
abundance: NA
CDR3nt: TGTGCCAGCAGCTTATATCTTCGGGAGACCCAGTACTTC
CDR3aa: CASSLYLRETQYF

j_gene: TRBJ1-5
d_gene: NA
v_gene: TRBV2
len: 15
abundance: NA
CDR3nt: TGTGCCAGCAGTGAAAGAACAGGGTGGAATCAGCCCCAGCATTTT
CDR3aa: CASSERTGWNQPQHF

j_gene: TRBJ1-4
d_gene: NA
v_gene: TRBV5-8
len: 16
abundance: NA
CDR3nt: TGTGCCAGCAGCTTGTTCGGGGCCCGTAATAATGAAAAACTGTTTTTT
CDR3aa: CASSLFGARNNEKLFF

j_gene: TRBJ2-5
d_gene: NA
v_gene: TRBV4-2
len: 13
abundance: NA
CDR3nt: TGTGCCAGCAGCCAAAAGGGGTCGGAGACCCAGTACTTC
CDR3aa: CASSQKGSETQYF

j_gene: TRBJ2-2
d_gene: NA
v_gene: TRBV9
len: 15
abundance: NA
CDR3nt: TGTGCCAGCAGCGTAGAGGTACAGGGCCACGGGGAGCTGTTTTTT
CDR3aa: CASSVEVQGHGELFF

j_gene: TRBJ1-2
d_gene: NA
v_gene: TRBV6-5
len: 15
abundance: NA
CDR3nt: TGTGCCAGCACCTCGGGGAACAGGGCGGGCTATGGCTACACCTTC
CDR3aa: CASTSGNRAGYGYTF

j_gene: TRBJ2-7
d_gene: TRBD2
v_gene: TRBV4-1
len: 19
abundance: NA
CDR3nt: TGCGCCAGCAGCCAAGATACCGGCGGGGGGGCTGGGCCGTCCTACGAGCAGTACTTC
CDR3aa: CASSQDTGGGAGPSYEQYF

j_gene: TRBJ2-7
d_gene: NA
v_gene: TRBV6-5
len: 14
abundance: NA
CDR3nt: TGTGCCAGCAGTTTAGACAGACTAACCTACGAGCAGTACTTC
CDR3aa: CASSLDRLTYEQYF

j_gene: TRBJ1-2
d_gene: TRBD1
v_gene: TRBV6-5
len: 11
abundance: NA
CDR3nt: TGTGCCAGCAGAGGGGGCCAAGGCTACACCTTC
CDR3aa: CASRGGQGYTF

j_gene: TRBJ1-1
d_gene: NA
v_gene: TRBV2
len: 12
abundance: NA
CDR3nt: TGTGCCAGCAGGGGGTCCTACACTGAAGCTTTCTTT
CDR3aa: CASRGSYTEAFF

j_gene: TRBJ1-2
d_gene: NA
v_gene: TRBV5-4
len: 17
abundance: NA
CDR3nt: TGTGCCAGCAGCTTGGGGGGTGGACCCCCCCGGGGCGATGGCTACACCTTC
CDR3aa: CASSLGGGPPRGDGYTF